This TCR beta chain was identified in a study of Ad26.COV2.S vaccination and SARS-CoV-2 variants. Study-level points and caveats: After vaccination, reports described spike-specific CD8+ and CD4+ T cell responses as showing substantial breadth.

In germline, CDR1 is KGHDR, CDR2 SFDVKD. The V gene end was trimmed by 9 bases and the J gene end by 3 bases; junction bases not matched to a gene: 4. CDR3 size: 13 residues. Concerning this clone: Its target is not known.

TCRdb keeps only in-frame clones here, not all; method: immunoSEQ multiplex PCR. The table shows about 320,000 clones, with 70% to 90% occurring only once. Treatment indicated: 15 to 20 received Ad26.COV2.S at low or high dose, single or two shots; about 5 received placebo; per-sample allocation not given. Samples analyzed were those drawn on day 63 after the first vaccine or placebo injection. The receptor was isolated from a person between 18 and 65 years old who received the Ad26.COV2.S COVID-19 vaccine or a placebo. The sequencing here drew on peripheral blood, taken in a trial of Ad26.COV2.S vaccine versus placebo. This sequence joins TRBV24-1 and TRBJ2-3; TRBD2 matches at 8 bases. As DNA, the CDR3 is TGTGCCACCCAGGGACTAGAGACAGATACGCAGTATTTT. It yields the protein CATQGLETDTQYF.